This entry is about one T cell receptor (beta chain). The PCR contained 60 Vbeta and 13 Jbeta primers. The assay was immunoSEQ multiplex PCR, and TCRdb's table has in-frame clones only and misses some. The sample lists some 130,000 clones; approximately 85% were seen once. The length of the CDR3 is 14 residues. V lost 5 bases to trimming and J lost 3 bases, with 13 bases between them. Germline V gene sequence: CDR1 SGHTA, CDR2 FQGNSA. The data belong to a study of cytomegalovirus exposure and HLA in healthy donors. This TCR was recovered from a woman between 45 and 60 years old in good health and CMV-seropositive. What was sequenced was PBMCs. The rearrangement uses TRBV7-2 and TRBJ1-1; D is perhaps TRBD1 (6 bases). In DNA form, the CDR3 reads TGTGCCAGCAGCCCTTCCACAGGGCACACTGAAGCTTTCTTT. Protein: CASSPSTGHTEAFF.